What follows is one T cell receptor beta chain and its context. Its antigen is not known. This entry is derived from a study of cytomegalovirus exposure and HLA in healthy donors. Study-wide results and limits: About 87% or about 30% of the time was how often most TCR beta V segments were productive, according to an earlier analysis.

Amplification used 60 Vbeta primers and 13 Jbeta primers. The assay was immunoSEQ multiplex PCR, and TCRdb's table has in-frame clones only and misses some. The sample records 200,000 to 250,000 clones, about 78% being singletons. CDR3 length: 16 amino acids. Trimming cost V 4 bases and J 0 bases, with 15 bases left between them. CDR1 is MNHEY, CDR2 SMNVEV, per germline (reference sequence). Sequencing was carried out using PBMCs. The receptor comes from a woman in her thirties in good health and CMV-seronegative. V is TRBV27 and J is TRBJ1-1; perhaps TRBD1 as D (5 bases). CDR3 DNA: TGTGCCAGCAGTTCAGTTCCAGGGCTCATGAACACTGAAGCTTTCTTT. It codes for CASSSVPGLMNTEAFF.